Following are 27 T cell receptor beta chains from one sample sequenced in a study of T-cell memory formation after mild COVID-19. TCRdb re-analysed the 5' RACE reads in MiXCR, keeping a single row per CDR3 protein. This sample has 580,000 or so distinct CDR3 sequences, with around a sixth found just once. The specimen was PBMCs or a T cell subset sorted from them (not recorded which). These TCRs come from an adult woman who had mild COVID-19 (a few samples of this study predate the infection). Cell type and time point are not known.

This chain links TRBV6-6 with TRBJ2-3; no clear D. Germline assignment: CDR1 MNHNY and CDR2 SVGAGI (reference sequence). The CDR3 has 13 amino acids. V lost 2 bases and J 6 bases, leaving 9 bases between the germline ends. In DNA form, the CDR3 reads TGTGCCAGCAGTTACGAATCAAGGGATACGCAGTATTTT. Translating gives CASSYESRDTQYF.

This clonotype has a handful of counts. The V call is TRBV2, the J call TRBJ1-1; tentative D call: TRBD1 (5 bases). The CDR3 is made up of 12 amino acids. Germline V gives CDR1 SNHLY, CDR2 FYNNEI. Here the CDR3 reads CAGGVGETEAFF. The CDR3 nucleotides read TGTGCGGGAGGGGTAGGGGAGACTGAAGCTTTCTTT.

The chain links TRBV25-1 to TRBJ2-1, with D hard to call. Germline V lookup: CDR1 MGHDK, CDR2 SYGVNS. The CDR3 covers 13 residues. Deletions cut 4 bases from V and 6 bases from J, with 10 bases between. CDR3 sequence: CASSVTGLNEQFF. The CDR3 DNA sequence: TGTGCCAGCAGTGTGACTGGTCTCAATGAGCAGTTCTTC.

The sample holds a few counts of this clonotype. The rearrangement joins TRBV5-4 to TRBJ2-7; 8 positions match TRBD1. The CDR3 length is 13 residues. V trimming: 4 bases; J trimming: 7 bases; junction bases outside the gene matches: 7. In germline, CDR1 is SGHNT, CDR2 YYREEE (reference sequence). CDR3 sequence: CASSATGAGEQYF. CDR3 DNA sequence: TGTGCCAGCAGCGCGACAGGGGCTGGGGAGCAGTACTTC.

Only a few counts were recorded for this clonotype. The chain combines TRBV11-2 with TRBJ1-2, with a tentative D call TRBD1 (6 bases). CDR3 length: 14 amino acids. Germline lookup yields CDR1 SGHAT and CDR2 FQNNGV. V was pared by 5 bases and J by 4 bases, with 14 bases between. CDR3 protein: CASSHRDSAYGYTF. CDR3 coding DNA: TGTGCCAGCAGCCACAGGGATTCTGCCTATGGCTACACCTTC.

This clonotype was seen a few times. The chain is built from TRBV5-1 and TRBJ1-2, with D hard to call. CDR1 and CDR2 from the germline V gene are SGHRS and YFSETQ. The CDR3 has 13 residues. Trimming cost V 0 bases and J 8 bases, with 11 bases left between them. The CDR3 spells CASSLGEVGGYTF. The CDR3 bases are TGCGCCAGCAGCTTGGGGGAGGTCGGCGGCTACACCTTC.

Only a few counts were recorded for this clonotype. The rearrangement joins TRBV9 to TRBJ2-1, with 10 bases identical to TRBD2. Germline CDR1 SGDLS, CDR2 YYNGEE. Losses at the gene ends were 0 bases for V and 5 bases for J; bases not matched to a gene: 5. CDR3 length equals 16 residues. DNA for the CDR3: TGTGCCAGCAGCGTAGGGGGACTAGCGCTGAACAATGAGCAGTTCTTC. This gives the protein CASSVGGLALNNEQFF.

This clonotype was counted at least ten times. The rearrangement links TRBV5-1 to TRBJ1-1; D might be TRBD1 (5 bases). Germline CDR1 reads SGHRS; CDR2 reads YFSETQ. CDR3 length equals 13 residues. Trimming removed 0 bases from V and 11 bases from J, with 14 bases in between. In DNA form, the CDR3 reads TGCGCCAGCAGCTTGGGGGGCGCCCCTTTCGCTTTCTTT. This translates into CASSLGGAPFAFF.

This clonotype was seen more than once but under ten times. The chain links TRBV6-6 to TRBJ2-7; possibly TRBD2 for D (5 bases). Germline V CDR1 and CDR2: MNHNY, SVGAGI (reference sequence). The CDR3 length is 14 residues. The V end lost 6 bases, the J end lost 4 bases, and 16 bases lay between the germline ends. The CDR3 sequence: CASSYQRPPYEQYF. Written as DNA, the CDR3 is TGTGCCAGCAGCTACCAGCGGCCACCTTACGAGCAGTACTTC.

The rearrangement links TRBV12-3 or TRBV12-4 to TRBJ2-1; the D gene is possibly TRBD2 (7 bases). The CDR3 runs 16 residues. Deletions cut 6 bases from V and 4 bases from J, with 19 bases between. CDR3 sequence (DNA): TGTGCCAGCAGCCCCCAGGGGAGGGGCGGTTACAATGAGCAGTTCTTC. Protein product: CASSPQGRGGYNEQFF.

This clonotype was seen a handful of times. The chain couples TRBV7-6 to TRBJ2-7; 7 nucleotides line up with TRBD2. The V gene end was trimmed by 3 bases and the J gene end by 1 base; junction bases not matched to a gene: 6. Germline CDR1 reads SGHVS; CDR2 reads FNYEAQ. This CDR3 has 15 amino acids. CDR3 bases: TGTGCCAGCAGCTTCGGTAGCGGGTGGTCCTACGAGCAGTACTTC. The encoded protein is CASSFGSGWSYEQYF.

V and J are TRBV9 and TRBJ2-7, with TRBD1 matching 9 bases. Germline values: CDR1 SGDLS, CDR2 YYNGEE. The CDR3 runs 15 residues. Unmatched junction bases numbered 8, after V lost 4 bases and J lost 3 bases. The CDR3, as DNA: TGTGCCAGCAGCCCCAAGGGACAGGGATACTACGAGCAGTACTTC. Protein sequence: CASSPKGQGYYEQYF.

The chain joins TRBV4-3 to TRBJ2-7; D gene uncertain. CDR3 length: 16 residues. Germline V lookup: CDR1 LGHNA, CDR2 YSLEER. V dropped 0 bases and J dropped 0 bases, with 12 bases sitting between them. CDR3 sequence: CASSQEFAESSYEQYF. CDR3 DNA: TGCGCCAGCAGCCAAGAATTTGCGGAGAGCTCCTACGAGCAGTACTTC.

This clonotype has more than one count but fewer than ten. The chain links TRBV18 to TRBJ2-4, with 7 bases identical to TRBD1. This CDR3 is built from 15 residues. Trimming took 3 bases from V and 4 from J; bases not matched to a gene: 6. Germline loops: CDR1 KGHSH, CDR2 LQKENI. CDR3 loop: CASSPFPTGKNIQYF. The CDR3 DNA follows: TGTGCCAGCTCACCTTTTCCGACAGGGAAAAACATTCAGTACTTC.

This clonotype was picked up a small number of times. The J gene is TRBJ2-3, the V gene TRBV12-3 or TRBV12-4; 8 nucleotides line up with TRBD2. The CDR3 runs to 14 residues. V was pared by 4 bases and J by 4 bases, with 4 bases of the junction left unmatched. The CDR3 is CASSSGLGPDTQYF. In DNA, the CDR3 is TGTGCCAGCAGTTCGGGACTAGGTCCAGATACGCAGTATTTT.

This clonotype was found a few times. The genes are TRBV12-5 and TRBJ2-7, with 9 bases aligning to TRBD2. Germline loops: CDR1 LGHNT, CDR2 FRNRAP. J gave up 3 bases and V 5 bases, and 20 bases lay outside the gene matches. The CDR3 spans 19 residues. CDR3 protein: CASGPSLAGTFEAVYEQYF. The CDR3 region has the DNA TGTGCTAGTGGTCCCTCCCTAGCGGGGACCTTCGAGGCCGTCTACGAGCAGTACTTC.

The genes are TRBV20-1 and TRBJ2-7; D is unclear. The CDR3 runs to 11 residues. The V and J ends lost 4 bases and 0 bases respectively, with 4 bases between them. Germline loops: CDR1 DFQATT, CDR2 SNEGSKA (reference sequence). The CDR3 region is CSATRSYEQYF. The DNA of the CDR3 is TGCAGTGCTACCCGCTCCTACGAGCAGTACTTC.

This clonotype was counted only a few times. The chain employs TRBV7-2 and TRBJ2-1; TRBD2 agrees at 7 bases. CDR3 length: 14 amino acids. CDR1 is SGHTA and CDR2 is FQGNSA in the germline V gene. V lost 6 bases and J lost 7; bases outside the gene matches: 9. DNA for the CDR3: TGTGCCAGCAGGGGGGGGAGGGCCGGAAATGAGCAGTTCTTC. It encodes CASRGGRAGNEQFF.

This clonotype was seen only a few times. The rearrangement uses TRBV9 and TRBJ2-1; TRBD2 aligns across 10 bases. V dropped 0 bases and J dropped 1; count of bases not matched to a gene: 7. Germline V gene sequence: CDR1 SGDLS, CDR2 YYNGEE. This CDR3 comprises 18 residues. CDR3 in DNA: TGTGCCAGCAGCGTAGGGGCTAGCGGGAGTGTGTCCTACAATGAGCAGTTCTTC. It specifies CASSVGASGSVSYNEQFF.

J is TRBJ1-5 and V is TRBV24-1; TRBD1 aligns across 11 bases. This CDR3 has 17 residues. Per germline, CDR1 KGHDR and CDR2 SFDVKD. Trimming removed 3 bases from V and 5 bases from J; junction bases left unmatched: 8. The DNA of the CDR3 is TGTGCCACCAGTGATAACCAAGGGACAGGGGGGTATCAGCCCCAGCATTTT. Translating it yields CATSDNQGTGGYQPQHF.

This sequence joins TRBV12-3 or TRBV12-4 and TRBJ2-1; 9 bases map to TRBD2. The J segment lost 1 base and the V segment lost 8 bases, leaving 6 bases of the junction unmatched. There are 15 residues in the CDR3. In nucleotides, the CDR3 is TGTGCCAGCGGCAGACTAGCGGTATCCTACAATGAGCAGTTCTTC. Translation: CASGRLAVSYNEQFF.

This clonotype has more than one count but fewer than ten. This chain links TRBV11-3 with TRBJ2-1; D possibly matches TRBD1 or TRBD2 (5 bases each). Germline assignment: CDR1 SGHNT and CDR2 YENEEA. The V end was cut by 8 bases, the J end by 2 bases, with 13 bases between. CDR3 length: 14 residues. The CDR3 spells CASRPGRTYNEQFF. The CDR3 DNA reads as TGTGCCAGCCGACCGGGACGGACCTACAATGAGCAGTTCTTC.

J is TRBJ1-6 and V is TRBV10-3; D is perhaps TRBD1 (5 bases). The CDR3 runs to 13 residues. CDR1 and CDR2 (germline): ENHRY, SYGVKD. V lost 10 bases, J lost 6 bases, and 13 bases lay in between. The CDR3 reads CATAGTGNSPLHF. For the CDR3, the DNA is TGTGCCACCGCCGGGACGGGTAATTCACCCCTCCACTTT.

CDR3 residues: CASSRPLTGGITDTQYF. For the CDR3, the DNA is TGTGCCAGCAGCCGCCCCTTGACTGGGGGAATAACAGATACGCAGTATTTT. This chain links TRBV6-2 or TRBV6-3 with TRBJ2-3; D may be TRBD1 or TRBD2 (5 bases each). In germline, CDR1 is MNHEY, CDR2 SVGEGT. Between the trimmed V and J ends, which lost 6 bases and 3 bases, there was a span of 22 bases. This CDR3 contains 17 residues.

This chain joins TRBV3-1 and TRBJ1-1; D not certain. V gave up 6 bases and J gave up 2 bases, with 10 bases separating them. The germline V gene encodes CDR1 LGHDT and CDR2 YNNKEL (reference sequence). The CDR3 extends over 13 amino acids. CDR3 protein: CASRPDLNTEAFF. The CDR3 nucleotides read TGTGCCAGCAGACCGGACCTTAACACTGAAGCTTTCTTT.

This clonotype has only a few counts. V and J are TRBV20-1 and TRBJ2-7; TRBD1 might be the D (6 bases). Trimming shortened V by 4 bases and J by 4 bases, and 20 bases separated the two germline ends. Looked up from germline, CDR1 is DFQATT and CDR2 is SNEGSKA (reference sequence). The CDR3 contains 15 residues. As DNA, the CDR3 is TGCAGTGCTACGGAGCCCTATGGGCAGGGGTACGAGCAGTACTTC. Its translation: CSATEPYGQGYEQYF.

The genes are TRBV9 and TRBJ2-7; 8 bases are shared with TRBD1. The V gene end was trimmed by 3 bases and the J gene end by 6 bases; junction bases not matched to a gene: 8. From germline, CDR1 is SGDLS and CDR2 YYNGEE. The CDR3 is 14 amino acids. This CDR3 reads CASSGTGSSSEQYF. The CDR3 DNA reads TGTGCCAGCAGCGGGACAGGGTCTAGTAGCGAGCAGTACTTC.